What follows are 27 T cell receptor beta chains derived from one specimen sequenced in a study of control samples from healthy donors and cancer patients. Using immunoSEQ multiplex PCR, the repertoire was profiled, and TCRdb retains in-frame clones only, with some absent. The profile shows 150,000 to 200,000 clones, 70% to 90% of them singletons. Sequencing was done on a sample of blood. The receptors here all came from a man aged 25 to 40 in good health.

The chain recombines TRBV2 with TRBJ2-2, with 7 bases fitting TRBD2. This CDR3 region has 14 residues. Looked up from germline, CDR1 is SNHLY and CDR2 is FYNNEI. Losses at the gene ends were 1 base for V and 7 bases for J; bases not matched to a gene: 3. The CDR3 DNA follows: TGTGCCAGCAGTGAAGAGACTAGCTTCGGGGAGCTGTTTTTT. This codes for CASSEETSFGELFF.

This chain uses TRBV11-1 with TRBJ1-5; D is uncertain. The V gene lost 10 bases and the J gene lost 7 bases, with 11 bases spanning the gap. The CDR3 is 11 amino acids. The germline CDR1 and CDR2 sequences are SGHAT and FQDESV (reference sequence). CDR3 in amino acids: CATPFLQPQHF. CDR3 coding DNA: TGTGCCACCCCATTTCTACAGCCCCAGCATTTT.

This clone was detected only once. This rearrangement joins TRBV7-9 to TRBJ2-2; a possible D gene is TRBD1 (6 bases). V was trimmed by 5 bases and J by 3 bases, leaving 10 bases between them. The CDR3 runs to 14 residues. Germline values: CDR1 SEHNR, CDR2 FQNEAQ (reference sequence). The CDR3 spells CASSPGTHTGELFF. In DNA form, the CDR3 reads TGTGCCAGCAGCCCAGGGACACACACCGGGGAGCTGTTTTTT.

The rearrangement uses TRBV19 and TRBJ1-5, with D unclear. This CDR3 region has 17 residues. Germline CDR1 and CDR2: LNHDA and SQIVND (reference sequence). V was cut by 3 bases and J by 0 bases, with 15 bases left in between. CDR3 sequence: CASSIPLGINSNQPQHF. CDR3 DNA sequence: TGTGCCAGTAGTATCCCTCTGGGAATTAATAGCAATCAGCCCCAGCATTTT.

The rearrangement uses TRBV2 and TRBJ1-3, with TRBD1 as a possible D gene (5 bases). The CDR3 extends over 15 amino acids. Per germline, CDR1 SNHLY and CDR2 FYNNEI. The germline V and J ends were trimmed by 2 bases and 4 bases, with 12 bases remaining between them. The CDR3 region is CASSERQTRGNTIYF. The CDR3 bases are TGTGCCAGCAGTGAAAGACAGACAAGGGGAAACACCATATATTTT. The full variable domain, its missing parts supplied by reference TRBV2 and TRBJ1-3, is EPEVTQTPSHQVTQMGQEVILRCVPISNHLYFYWYRQILGQKVEFLVSFYNNEISEKSEIFDDQFSVERPDGSNFTLKIRSTKLEDSAMYFCASSERQTRGNTIYFGEGSWLTVV.

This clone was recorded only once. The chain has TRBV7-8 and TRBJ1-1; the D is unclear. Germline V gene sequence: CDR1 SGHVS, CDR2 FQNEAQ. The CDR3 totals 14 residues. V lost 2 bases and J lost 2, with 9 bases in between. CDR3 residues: CASSLIGPNTEAFF. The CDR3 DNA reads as TGTGCCAGCAGCTTAATTGGGCCTAACACTGAAGCTTTCTTT.

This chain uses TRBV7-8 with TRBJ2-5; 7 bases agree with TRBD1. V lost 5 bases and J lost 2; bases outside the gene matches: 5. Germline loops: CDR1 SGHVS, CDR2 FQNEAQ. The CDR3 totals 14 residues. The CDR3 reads CASSHSGQQETQYF. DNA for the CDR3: TGTGCCAGCAGCCATTCGGGACAGCAAGAGACCCAGTACTTC.

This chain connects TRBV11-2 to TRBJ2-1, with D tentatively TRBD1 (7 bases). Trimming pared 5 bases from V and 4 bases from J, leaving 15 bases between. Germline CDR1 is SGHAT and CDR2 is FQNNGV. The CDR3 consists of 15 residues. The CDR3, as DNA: TGTGCCAGCAGCCTGGCGGGACAGACATACAATGAGCAGTTCTTC. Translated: CASSLAGQTYNEQFF.

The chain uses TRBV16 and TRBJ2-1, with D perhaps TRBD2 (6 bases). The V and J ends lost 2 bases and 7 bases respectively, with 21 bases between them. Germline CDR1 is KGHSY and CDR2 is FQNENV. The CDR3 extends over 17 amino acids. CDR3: CASSQRVAGKEVNEQFF. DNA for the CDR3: TGTGCCAGCAGCCAAAGGGTGGCGGGAAAGGAAGTGAATGAGCAGTTCTTC.

Here the CDR3 DNA reads TGTGCCAGCAGCGGGCTGGGGGCCGGGGAGCTGTTTTTT. Its translation: CASSGLGAGELFF. The rearrangement joins TRBV9 to TRBJ2-2, with D tentatively TRBD1 or TRBD2 (5 bases each). CDR3 length: 13 residues. Trimming cost V 3 bases and J 6 bases, with 9 bases left between them. Germline V gene lookup returns CDR1 SGDLS and CDR2 YYNGEE.

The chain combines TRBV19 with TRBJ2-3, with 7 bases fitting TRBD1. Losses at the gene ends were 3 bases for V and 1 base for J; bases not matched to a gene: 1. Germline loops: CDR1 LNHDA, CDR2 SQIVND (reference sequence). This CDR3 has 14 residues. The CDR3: CASSIGQGTDTQYF. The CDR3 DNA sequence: TGTGCCAGTAGTATCGGACAGGGCACAGATACGCAGTATTTT.

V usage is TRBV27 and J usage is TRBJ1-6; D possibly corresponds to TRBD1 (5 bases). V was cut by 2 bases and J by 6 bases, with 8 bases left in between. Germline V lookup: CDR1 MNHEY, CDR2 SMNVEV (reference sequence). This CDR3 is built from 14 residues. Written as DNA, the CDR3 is TGTGCCAGCAGTTTAAAGAGGGGTAATTCACCCCTCCACTTT. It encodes CASSLKRGNSPLHF.

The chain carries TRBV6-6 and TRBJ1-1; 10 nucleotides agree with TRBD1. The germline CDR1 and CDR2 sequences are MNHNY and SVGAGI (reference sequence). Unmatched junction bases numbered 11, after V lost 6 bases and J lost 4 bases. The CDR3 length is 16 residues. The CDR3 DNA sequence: TGTGCCAGCAGCCCGAACGACAGGGGGCGGACCACTGAAGCTTTCTTT. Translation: CASSPNDRGRTTEAFF.

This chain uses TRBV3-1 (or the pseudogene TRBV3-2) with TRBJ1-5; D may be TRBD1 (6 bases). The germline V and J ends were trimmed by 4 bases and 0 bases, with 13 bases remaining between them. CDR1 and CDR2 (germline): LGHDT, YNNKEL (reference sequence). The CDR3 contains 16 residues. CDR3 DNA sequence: TGTGCCAGCAGCCTCGGGGGCGGGGGTAGCAATCAGCCCCAGCATTTT. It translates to CASSLGGGGSNQPQHF.

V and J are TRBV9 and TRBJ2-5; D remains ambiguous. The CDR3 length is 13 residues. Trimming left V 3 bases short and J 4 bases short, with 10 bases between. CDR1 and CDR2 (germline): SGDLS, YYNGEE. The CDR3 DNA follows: TGTGCCAGCAGCGCCAATCCCCCAGAGACCCAGTACTTC. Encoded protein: CASSANPPETQYF.

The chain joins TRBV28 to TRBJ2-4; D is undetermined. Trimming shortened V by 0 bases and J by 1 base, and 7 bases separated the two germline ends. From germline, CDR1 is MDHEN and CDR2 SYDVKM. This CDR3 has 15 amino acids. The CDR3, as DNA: TGTGCCAGCAGTTTATGGGGTGAGGCCAAAAACATTCAGTACTTC. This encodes CASSLWGEAKNIQYF.

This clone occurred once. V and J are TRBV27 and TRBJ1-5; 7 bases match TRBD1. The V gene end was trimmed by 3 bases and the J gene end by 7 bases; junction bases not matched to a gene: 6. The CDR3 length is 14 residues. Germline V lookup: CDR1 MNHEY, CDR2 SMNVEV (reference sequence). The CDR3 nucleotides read TGTGCCAGCAGTTTGAGTACAGGGGAACAGCCCCAGCATTTT. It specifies CASSLSTGEQPQHF.

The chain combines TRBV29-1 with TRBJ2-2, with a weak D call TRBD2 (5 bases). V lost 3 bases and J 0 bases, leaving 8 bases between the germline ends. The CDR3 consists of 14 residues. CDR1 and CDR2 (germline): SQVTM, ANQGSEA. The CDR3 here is CSVDYGANTGELFF. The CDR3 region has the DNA TGCAGCGTTGATTACGGGGCGAACACCGGGGAGCTGTTTTTT.

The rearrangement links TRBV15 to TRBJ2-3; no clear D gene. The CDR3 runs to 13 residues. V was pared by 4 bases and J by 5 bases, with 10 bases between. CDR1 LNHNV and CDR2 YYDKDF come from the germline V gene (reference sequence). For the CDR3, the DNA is TGTGCCACCAGCAAAGGGTGGGGAGATACGCAGTATTTT. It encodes CATSKGWGDTQYF.

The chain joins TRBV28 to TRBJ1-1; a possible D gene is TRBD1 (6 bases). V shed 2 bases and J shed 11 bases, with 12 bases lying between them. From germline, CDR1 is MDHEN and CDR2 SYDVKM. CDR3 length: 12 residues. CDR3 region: CASSLGGAEAFF. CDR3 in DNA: TGTGCCAGCAGTTTAGGGGGGGCGGAGGCTTTCTTT.

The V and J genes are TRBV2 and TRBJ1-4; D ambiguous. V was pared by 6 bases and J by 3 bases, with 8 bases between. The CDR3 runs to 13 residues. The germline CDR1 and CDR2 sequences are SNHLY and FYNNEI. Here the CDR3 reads CASSWVPNEKLFF. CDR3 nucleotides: TGTGCCAGCAGCTGGGTTCCTAATGAAAAACTGTTTTTT.

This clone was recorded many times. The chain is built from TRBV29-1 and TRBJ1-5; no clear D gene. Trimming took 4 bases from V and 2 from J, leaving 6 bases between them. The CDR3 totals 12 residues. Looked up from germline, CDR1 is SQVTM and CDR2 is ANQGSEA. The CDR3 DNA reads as TGCAGCGTTGCTGACGGCAATCAGCCCCAGCATTTT. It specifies CSVADGNQPQHF.

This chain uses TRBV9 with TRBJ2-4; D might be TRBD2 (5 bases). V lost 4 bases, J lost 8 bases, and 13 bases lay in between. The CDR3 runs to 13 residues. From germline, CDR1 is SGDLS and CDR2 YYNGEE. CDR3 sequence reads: CASSPPLRDIQYF. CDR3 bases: TGTGCCAGCAGCCCCCCCCTGCGGGACATTCAGTACTTC. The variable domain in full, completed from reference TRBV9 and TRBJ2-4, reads DSGVTQTPKHLITATGQRVTLRCSPRSGDLSVYWYQQSLDQGLQFLIQYYNGEERAKGNILERFSAQQFPDLHSELNLSSLELGDSALYFCASSPPLRDIQYFGAGTRLSVL.

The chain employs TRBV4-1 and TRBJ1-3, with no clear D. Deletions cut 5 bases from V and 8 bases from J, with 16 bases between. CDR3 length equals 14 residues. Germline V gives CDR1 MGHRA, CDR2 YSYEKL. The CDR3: CASSWTLEKDTIYF. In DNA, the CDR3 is TGCGCCAGCAGCTGGACTCTGGAAAAGGACACCATATATTTT.

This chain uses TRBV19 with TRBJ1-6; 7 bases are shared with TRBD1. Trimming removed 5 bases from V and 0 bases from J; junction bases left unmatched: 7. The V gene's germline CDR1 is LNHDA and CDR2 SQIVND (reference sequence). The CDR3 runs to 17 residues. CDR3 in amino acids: CASSARDSSSYNSPLHF. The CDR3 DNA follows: TGTGCCAGTAGTGCCCGGGACAGTAGCTCCTATAATTCACCCCTCCACTTT.

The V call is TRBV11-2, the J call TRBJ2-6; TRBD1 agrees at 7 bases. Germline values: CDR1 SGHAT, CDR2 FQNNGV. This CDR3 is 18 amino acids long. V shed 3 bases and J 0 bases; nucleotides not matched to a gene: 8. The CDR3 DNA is TGTGCCAGCAGCTTTAACGGCAGGACAGGCTCTGGGGCCAACGTCCTGACTTTC. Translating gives CASSFNGRTGSGANVLTF.

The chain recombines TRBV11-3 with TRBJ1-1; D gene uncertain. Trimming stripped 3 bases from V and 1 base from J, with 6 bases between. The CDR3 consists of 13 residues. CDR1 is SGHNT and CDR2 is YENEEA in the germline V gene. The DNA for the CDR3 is TGTGCCAGCAGCTTTGCTGGGAACACTGAAGCTTTCTTT. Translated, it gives CASSFAGNTEAFF. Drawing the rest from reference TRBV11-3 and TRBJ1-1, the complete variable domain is EAGVVQSPRYKIIEKKQPVAFWCNPISGHNTLYWYLQNLGQGPELLIRYENEEAVDDSQLPKDRFSAERLKGVDSTLKIQPAELGDSAVYLCASSFAGNTEAFFGQGTRLTVV.